The clone carrying this TCR beta chain was seen a few times. Its antigen is not known. TCRdb re-analysed the 5' RACE reads in MiXCR, keeping a single row per CDR3 protein. There are around 250,000 distinct CDR3 sequences in the sample; roughly an eighth occur only once, and approximately 4% lies in the top ten. This entry belongs to a study of identical twins. This CDR3 spans 16 amino acids. V lost 5 bases, J lost 5 bases, and 11 bases stayed unmatched. Germline V gene data show CDR1 as MDHEN and CDR2 as SYDVKM. General study results and limits: The degree of excess twin sharing was weaker in beta out-of-frame sequences. Those out-of-frame alpha sequences shared by twins showed an excess of low generation probability. Insertions ran lower in abundant cord blood beta clonotypes, though not in memory repertoires.

These same data were also listed under a study on yellow fever vaccine responses in identical twins.

The sequence came from a woman under 30 in good health. Source material: memory (CD45RO+) T cells sorted from blood. This sequence joins TRBV28 and TRBJ2-1; 8 bases align to TRBD2. In nucleotides, the CDR3 is TGTGCCAGCAGTGAACCGCGACTAGCGACTCACAATGAGCAGTTCTTC. Translating it yields CASSEPRLATHNEQFF.